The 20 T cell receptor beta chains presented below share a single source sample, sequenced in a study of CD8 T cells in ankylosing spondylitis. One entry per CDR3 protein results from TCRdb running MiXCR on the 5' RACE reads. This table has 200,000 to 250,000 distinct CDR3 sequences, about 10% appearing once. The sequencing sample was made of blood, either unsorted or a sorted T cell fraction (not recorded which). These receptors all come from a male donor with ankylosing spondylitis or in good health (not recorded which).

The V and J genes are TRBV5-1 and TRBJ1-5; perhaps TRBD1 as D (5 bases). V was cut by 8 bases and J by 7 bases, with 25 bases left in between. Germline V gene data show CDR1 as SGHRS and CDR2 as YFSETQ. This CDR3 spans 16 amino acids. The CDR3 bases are TGCGCCAGTCCTCGGTGGGACGCCGGGAGAGAACAGCCCCAGCATTTT. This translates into CASPRWDAGREQPQHF.

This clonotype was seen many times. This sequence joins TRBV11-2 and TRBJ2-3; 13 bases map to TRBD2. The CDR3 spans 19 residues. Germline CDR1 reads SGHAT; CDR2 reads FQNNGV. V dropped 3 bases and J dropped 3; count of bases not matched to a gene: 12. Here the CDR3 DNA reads TGTGCCAGCAGCTTCAGAGGGACTAGCGGGAATCGCCTGACAGATACGCAGTATTTT. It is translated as CASSFRGTSGNRLTDTQYF.

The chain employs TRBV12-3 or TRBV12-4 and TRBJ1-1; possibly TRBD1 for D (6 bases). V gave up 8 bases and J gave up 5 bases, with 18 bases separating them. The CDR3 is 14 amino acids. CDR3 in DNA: TGTGCCAGCCGGGCCATGGGAAGGGGGACTGAAGCTTTCTTT. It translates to CASRAMGRGTEAFF.

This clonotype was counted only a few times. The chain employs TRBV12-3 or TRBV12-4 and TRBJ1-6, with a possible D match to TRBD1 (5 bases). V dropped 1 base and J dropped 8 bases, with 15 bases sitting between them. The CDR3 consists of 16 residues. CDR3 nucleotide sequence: TGTGCCAGCAGTTTAGGGCCCCCGGGGGATTATTCACCCCTCCACTTT. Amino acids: CASSLGPPGDYSPLHF.

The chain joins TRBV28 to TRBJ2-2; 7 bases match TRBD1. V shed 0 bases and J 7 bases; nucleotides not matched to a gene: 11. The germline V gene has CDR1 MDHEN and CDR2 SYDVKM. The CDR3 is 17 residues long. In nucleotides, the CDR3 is TGTGCCAGCAGTTTATGGGGACAGACGCGCGAGGGCGGGGAGCTGTTTTTT. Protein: CASSLWGQTREGGELFF.

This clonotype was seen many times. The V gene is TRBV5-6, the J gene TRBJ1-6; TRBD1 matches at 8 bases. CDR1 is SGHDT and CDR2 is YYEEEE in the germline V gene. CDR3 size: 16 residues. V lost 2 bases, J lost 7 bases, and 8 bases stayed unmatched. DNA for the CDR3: TGTGCCAGCAGCTTTCTTCAGGGGGCAGGGAATTCACCCCTCCACTTT. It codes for CASSFLQGAGNSPLHF.

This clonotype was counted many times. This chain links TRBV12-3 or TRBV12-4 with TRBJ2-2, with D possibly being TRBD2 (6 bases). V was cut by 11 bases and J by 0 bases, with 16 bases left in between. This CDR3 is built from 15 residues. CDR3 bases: TGTGCCTCTCTGACCGGGACTTCGAACACCGGGGAGCTGTTTTTT. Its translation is CASLTGTSNTGELFF.

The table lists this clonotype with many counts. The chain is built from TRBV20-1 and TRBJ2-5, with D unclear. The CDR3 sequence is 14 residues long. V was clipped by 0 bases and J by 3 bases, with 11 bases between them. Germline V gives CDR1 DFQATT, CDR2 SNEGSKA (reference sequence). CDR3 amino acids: CSARDPAVEETQYF. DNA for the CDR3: TGCAGTGCTAGAGATCCGGCGGTAGAAGAGACCCAGTACTTC.

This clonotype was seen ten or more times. CDR3 sequence (DNA): TGTGCCATCAGTGAAACAGGGGCCGGTGAGCAGTTCTTC. Protein sequence: CAISETGAGEQFF. The V and J genes are TRBV10-3 and TRBJ2-1; 7 bases fit TRBD1. CDR1 is ENHRY, CDR2 SYGVKD, per germline. V shed 3 bases, J shed 9 bases, and the junction held 5 bases outside the gene matches. The CDR3 length is 13 residues.

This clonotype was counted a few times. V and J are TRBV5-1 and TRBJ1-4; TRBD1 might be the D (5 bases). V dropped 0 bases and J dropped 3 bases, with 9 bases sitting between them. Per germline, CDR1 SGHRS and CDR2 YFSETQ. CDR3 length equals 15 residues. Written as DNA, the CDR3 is TGCGCCAGCAGCTTGGGACAGTCGCCTAATGAAAAACTGTTTTTT. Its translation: CASSLGQSPNEKLFF.

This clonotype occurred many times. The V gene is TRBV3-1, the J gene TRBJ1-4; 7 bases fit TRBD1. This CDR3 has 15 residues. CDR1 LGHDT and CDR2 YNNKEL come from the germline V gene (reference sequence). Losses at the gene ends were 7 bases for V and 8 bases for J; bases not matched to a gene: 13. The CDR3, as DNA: TGTGCCAGCACCGATGCCACAGGGGATGGAGAAAAACTGTTTTTT. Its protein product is CASTDATGDGEKLFF.

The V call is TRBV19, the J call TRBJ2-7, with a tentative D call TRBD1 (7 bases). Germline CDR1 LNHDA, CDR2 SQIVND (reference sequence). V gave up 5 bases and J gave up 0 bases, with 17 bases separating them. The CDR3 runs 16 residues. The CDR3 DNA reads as TGTGCCAGTAGTCCTCAAGGGCAGGGGGGCTCCTACGAGCAGTACTTC. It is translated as CASSPQGQGGSYEQYF.

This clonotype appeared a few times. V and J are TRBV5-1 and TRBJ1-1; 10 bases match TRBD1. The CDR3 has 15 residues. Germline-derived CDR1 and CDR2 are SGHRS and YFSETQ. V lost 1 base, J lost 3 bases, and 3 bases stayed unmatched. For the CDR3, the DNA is TGCGCCAGCAGCTTGCGACAGGGGGCTGACACTGAAGCTTTCTTT. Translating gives CASSLRQGADTEAFF. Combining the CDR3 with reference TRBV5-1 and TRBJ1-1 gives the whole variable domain KAGVTQTPRYLIKTRGQQVTLSCSPISGHRSVSWYQQTPGQGLQFLFEYFSETQRNKGNFPGRFSGRQFSNSRSEMNVSTLELGDSALYLCASSLRQGADTEAFFGQGTRLTVV.

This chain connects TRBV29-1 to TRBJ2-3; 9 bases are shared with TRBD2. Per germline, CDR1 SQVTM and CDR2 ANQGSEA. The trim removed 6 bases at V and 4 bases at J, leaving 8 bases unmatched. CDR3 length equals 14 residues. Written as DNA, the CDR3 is TGCAGCGTCAGAGCGGGGGGTACGGCAGATACGCAGTATTTT. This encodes CSVRAGGTADTQYF.

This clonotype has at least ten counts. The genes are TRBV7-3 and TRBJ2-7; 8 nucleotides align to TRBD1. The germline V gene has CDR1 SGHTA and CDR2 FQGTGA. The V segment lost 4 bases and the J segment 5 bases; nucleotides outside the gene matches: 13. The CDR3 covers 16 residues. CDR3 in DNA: TGTGCCAGCAGCTCCACCGGACAGGGTGGTCCAAACGAGCAGTACTTC. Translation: CASSSTGQGGPNEQYF.

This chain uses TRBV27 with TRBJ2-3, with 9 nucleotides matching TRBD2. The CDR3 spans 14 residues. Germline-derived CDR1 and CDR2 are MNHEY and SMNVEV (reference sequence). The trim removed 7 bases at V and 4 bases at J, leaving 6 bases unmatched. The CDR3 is CASTASGGSDTQYF. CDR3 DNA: TGTGCCAGCACCGCGAGCGGGGGGTCAGATACGCAGTATTTT.

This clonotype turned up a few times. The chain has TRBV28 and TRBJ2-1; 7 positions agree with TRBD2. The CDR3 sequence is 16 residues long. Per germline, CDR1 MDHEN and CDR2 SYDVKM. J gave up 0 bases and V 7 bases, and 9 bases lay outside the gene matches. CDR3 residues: CASTSVGGSSYNEQFF. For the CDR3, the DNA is TGTGCCAGCACCTCAGTCGGCGGGAGCTCCTACAATGAGCAGTTCTTC.

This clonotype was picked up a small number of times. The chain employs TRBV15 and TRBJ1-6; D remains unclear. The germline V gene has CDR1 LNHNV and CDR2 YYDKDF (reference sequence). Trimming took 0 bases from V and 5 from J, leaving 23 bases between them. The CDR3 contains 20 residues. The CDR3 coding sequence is TGTGCCACCAGCAGAGATATCTCCGGCCGGGTGGCAGCTGATAATTCACCCCTCCACTTT. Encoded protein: CATSRDISGRVAADNSPLHF.

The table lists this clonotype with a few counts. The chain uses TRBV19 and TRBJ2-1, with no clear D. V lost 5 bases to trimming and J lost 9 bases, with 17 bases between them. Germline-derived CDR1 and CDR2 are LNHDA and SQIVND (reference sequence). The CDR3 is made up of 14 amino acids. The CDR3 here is CASSPGVSRVEQFF. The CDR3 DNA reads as TGTGCCAGTAGTCCTGGGGTCAGCAGAGTTGAGCAGTTCTTC.

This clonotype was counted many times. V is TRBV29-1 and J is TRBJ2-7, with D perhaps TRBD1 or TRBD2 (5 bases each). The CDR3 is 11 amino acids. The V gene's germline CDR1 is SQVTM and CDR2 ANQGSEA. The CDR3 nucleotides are TGCAGTTACATGAGGGACGTGGAGCAGTACTTC. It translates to CSYMRDVEQYF.